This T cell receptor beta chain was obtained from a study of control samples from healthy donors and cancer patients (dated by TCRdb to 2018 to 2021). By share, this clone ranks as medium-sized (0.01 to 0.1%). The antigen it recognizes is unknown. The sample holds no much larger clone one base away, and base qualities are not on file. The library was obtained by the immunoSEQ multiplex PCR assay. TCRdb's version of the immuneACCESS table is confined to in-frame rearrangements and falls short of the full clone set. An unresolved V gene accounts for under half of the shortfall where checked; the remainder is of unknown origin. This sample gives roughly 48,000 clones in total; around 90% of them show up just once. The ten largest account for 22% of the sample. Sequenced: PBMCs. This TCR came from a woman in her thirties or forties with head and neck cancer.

The CDR3 reads as follows: CASRFHRQGDETQYF. The sequenced DNA is TGTGCCAGCAGATTTCATAGACAGGGCGACGAGACCCAGTACTTC. Recombination connected TRBV27 to TRBJ2-5; a stretch of 7 junction bases matches TRBD1. The CDR3 starts with the cysteine, ends with the phenylalanine, and has 15 residues. Only the CDR3 portion is preserved as DNA: 45 bases, with reading frame beginning at the first base. From a lookup of the germline V gene (reference sequence), CDR1 and CDR2 are MNHEY and SMNVEV. Trimming takes 6 bases off V and 5 bases off J; junction bases not matched to a gene: 12.